One and the same sample provided the 30 T cell receptor beta chains below, sequenced in a study of cytomegalovirus exposure and HLA in healthy donors (TCRdb year 2017). The library was prepared using the immunoSEQ multiplex PCR assay. For the multiplex PCR, a mixture combining 60 forward primers for TCR Vbeta segments and 13 reverse primers for TCR Jbeta segments was used. Sourced from immuneACCESS, this table was stored by TCRdb with only in-frame sequences that have V and J called. A share of the clones is absent; for the studies checked, an unresolved V gene accounts for under half, and the remainder has no known explanation. The sample includes 100,000 to 150,000 clones, with around 85% observed a single time. In total, the top ten clones hold more than 1.5% of the sample. Material for sequencing was PBMCs. These receptors all stem from a boy aged 5-17 years in good health and CMV-seronegative.

The CDR3, as DNA: TGTGCCAGCAGCTTATCCAGGGCGGTGAACACTGAAGCTTTCTTT. As protein: CASSLSRAVNTEAFF. This chain connects TRBV11-1 to TRBJ1-1; D perhaps matches TRBD1 (5 bases). V was trimmed by 2 bases and J by 0 bases, leaving 10 bases between them. Germline V CDR1 and CDR2: SGHAT, FQDESV (reference sequence). This CDR3 spans 15 amino acids.

The rearrangement links TRBV9 to TRBJ1-2; no firm D call. Germline assignment: CDR1 SGDLS and CDR2 YYNGEE. The V gene lost 0 bases and the J gene lost 7 bases, with 10 bases spanning the gap. The CDR3 has 13 residues. CDR3 sequence reads: CASSVEPGSGYTF. The CDR3, as DNA: TGTGCCAGCAGCGTAGAACCGGGAAGTGGCTACACCTTC.

The chain couples TRBV6-1 to TRBJ2-3; D may be TRBD1 (6 bases). There are 15 residues in the CDR3. V lost 8 bases, J lost 3 bases, and 18 bases lay in between. Germline loops: CDR1 MNHNS, CDR2 SASEGT. The DNA for the CDR3 is TGTGCCAGCGGATCACAGGGCGCGACAACAGATACGCAGTATTTT. This translates into CASGSQGATTDTQYF.

The chain is built from TRBV6-1 and TRBJ2-5, with 15 bases identical to TRBD2. Trimming cost V 8 bases and J 5 bases; bases outside gene matches: 6. The germline V gene has CDR1 MNHNS and CDR2 SASEGT. The CDR3 has 15 residues. CDR3 coding DNA: TGTGCCAGCCGGACTAGCGGGAGGGCCGCGGAGACCCAGTACTTC. Translation: CASRTSGRAAETQYF.

The chain employs TRBV4-3 and TRBJ2-5, with no clear D. V was trimmed by 0 bases and J by 3 bases, leaving 11 bases between them. Per the germline V gene, CDR1 is LGHNA and CDR2 is YSLEER. This CDR3 is built from 15 residues. The CDR3 loop is CASSQDLSREETQYF. As DNA, the CDR3 is TGCGCCAGCAGCCAAGATCTAAGCCGGGAAGAGACCCAGTACTTC.

The V call is TRBV7-9, the J call TRBJ1-1; D is possibly TRBD1 (6 bases). The ends were cut back, 5 bases at V and 5 bases at J, with 18 bases in the middle. This CDR3 comprises 15 residues. Germline loops: CDR1 SEHNR, CDR2 FQNEAQ (reference sequence). This chain's CDR3 is CASSPPEGVWTEAFF. Written as DNA, the CDR3 is TGTGCCAGCAGCCCCCCCGAGGGGGTTTGGACTGAAGCTTTCTTT.

The chain combines TRBV30 with TRBJ2-2, with D tentatively TRBD2 (7 bases). Germline lookup yields CDR1 GTSNPN and CDR2 SVGIG (reference sequence). The V end lost 1 base, the J end lost 2 bases, and 11 bases lay between the germline ends. The CDR3 consists of 15 residues. The CDR3 loop reads CAWSGAGQNTGELFF. As DNA, the CDR3 is TGTGCCTGGAGTGGAGCGGGACAAAACACCGGGGAGCTGTTTTTT.

V is TRBV7-2 and J is TRBJ2-7; a weak D match, TRBD1 (5 bases). V shed 4 bases and J shed 2 bases, with 15 bases lying between them. This CDR3 spans 15 amino acids. CDR1 and CDR2 (germline): SGHTA, FQGNSA. The CDR3 region is CASSSQAGYTYEQYF. As DNA, the CDR3 is TGTGCCAGCAGCTCCCAGGCAGGGTACACCTACGAGCAGTACTTC.

The chain links TRBV6-1 to TRBJ2-7; TRBD1 is a possible D gene (5 bases). V lost 7 bases, J lost 4 bases, and 11 bases lay in between. CDR3 length: 12 residues. CDR1 and CDR2 from the germline V gene are MNHNS and SASEGT. The CDR3, as DNA: TGTGCCAGCACAGGGTTTGCTTACGAGCAGTACTTC. It is translated as CASTGFAYEQYF.

The V call is TRBV27, the J call TRBJ2-1; 7 nucleotides match TRBD1. This CDR3 has 17 amino acids. Germline assignment: CDR1 MNHEY and CDR2 SMNVEV (reference sequence). V was pared by 5 bases and J by 7 bases, with 17 bases of the junction left unmatched. CDR3 bases: TGTGCCAGCAGTCCATACGAACAGGGGATCCGACAGAATGAGCAGTTCTTC. Its translation is CASSPYEQGIRQNEQFF.

The gene calls are TRBV5-4 and TRBJ2-1, with TRBD1 matching over 8 bases. Trimming cost V 1 base and J 6 bases; bases outside gene matches: 6. This CDR3 has 15 residues. Germline V CDR1 and CDR2: SGHNT, YYREEE (reference sequence). The CDR3 DNA reads as TGTGCCAGCAGCTTGAACAGGGGGTTGGGCAATGAGCAGTTCTTC. Protein: CASSLNRGLGNEQFF.

The V gene is TRBV30, the J gene TRBJ2-5, with 7 bases aligning to TRBD1. J was trimmed by 4 bases and V by 6 bases; bases with no gene match: 11. Germline V gives CDR1 GTSNPN, CDR2 SVGIG (reference sequence). This CDR3 region has 14 residues. CDR3 residues: CACRSQGIRETQYF. As DNA, the CDR3 is TGTGCCTGCCGATCACAGGGGATACGAGAGACCCAGTACTTC. The variable domain in full, with the rest retrieved from reference TRBV30 and TRBJ2-5, is SQTIHQWPATLVQPVGSPLSLECTVEGTSNPNLYWYRQAAGRGLQLLFYSVGIGQISSEVPQNLSASRPQDRQFILSSKKLLLSDSGFYLCACRSQGIRETQYFGPGTRLLVL.

The DNA of the CDR3 is TGTGCCAGCAGCCAAGATCGTTCGGTTGGAGCCACTGAAGCTTTCTTT. Translated, it gives CASSQDRSVGATEAFF. This chain connects TRBV4-2 to TRBJ1-1; D is ambiguous. The CDR3 runs to 16 residues. V was cut by 0 bases and J by 4 bases, with 15 bases left in between. The V gene's germline CDR1 is LGHNA and CDR2 YNFKEQ.

The V gene is TRBV27, the J gene TRBJ1-5; D gene uncertain. CDR3 size: 13 residues. The germline CDR1 and CDR2 sequences are MNHEY and SMNVEV (reference sequence). Trimming removed 6 bases at V and 5 bases at J, with 11 bases between. This CDR3 is CASSLSGYQPQHF. The CDR3 nucleotides read TGTGCCAGCAGCTTGAGCGGCTATCAGCCCCAGCATTTT.

For the CDR3, the DNA is TGCGCCAGCAGCCAAGATTTTAGAAGGGGATTGAACACCGGGGAGCTGTTTTTT. Its protein product is CASSQDFRRGLNTGELFF. The genes are TRBV4-3 and TRBJ2-2; TRBD1 is a possible D gene (5 bases). Per the germline V gene, CDR1 is LGHNA and CDR2 is YSLEER. The CDR3 loop spans 18 amino acids. V was shortened by 0 bases and J by 1 base, with 15 bases between the two germline ends.

This clone has a single count. This chain links TRBV5-8 with TRBJ1-2; the match to TRBD1 covers 7 bases. The V gene's germline CDR1 is SGHTS and CDR2 YDEGEE. The J segment lost 3 bases and the V segment lost 7 bases, leaving 6 bases of the junction unmatched. The CDR3 is made up of 13 amino acids. Here the CDR3 reads CASGLTGDYGYTF. The CDR3 nucleotides read TGTGCCAGCGGGCTAACAGGGGACTATGGCTACACCTTC.

V is TRBV19 and J is TRBJ1-2, with 9 bases aligning to TRBD1. V gave up 4 bases and J gave up 4 bases; unmatched junction bases: 7. There are 15 residues in the CDR3. The V gene's germline CDR1 is LNHDA and CDR2 SQIVND (reference sequence). The CDR3: CASSTTLTGGYGYTF. In nucleotides, the CDR3 is TGTGCCAGTAGTACCACGCTGACAGGGGGCTATGGCTACACCTTC. Supplemented by reference TRBV19 and TRBJ1-2, the full variable domain reads DGGITQSPKYLFRKEGQNVTLSCEQNLNHDAMYWYRQDPGQGLRLIYYSQIVNDFQKGDIAEGYSVSREKKESFPLTVTSAQKNPTAFYLCASSTTLTGGYGYTFGSGTRLTVV.

V and J are TRBV27 and TRBJ2-1; 9 nucleotides align to TRBD1. Germline V gene sequence: CDR1 MNHEY, CDR2 SMNVEV (reference sequence). CDR3 size: 15 residues. V was pared by 5 bases and J by 8 bases, with 10 bases of the junction left unmatched. CDR3 loop: CASSHNRGLIDEQFF. For the CDR3, the DNA is TGTGCCAGCAGTCACAACAGGGGGCTAATCGATGAGCAGTTCTTC.

The chain employs TRBV10-3 and TRBJ2-3; 9 nucleotides align to TRBD2. J gave up 4 bases and V 9 bases, and 2 bases lay outside the gene matches. This CDR3 has 12 amino acids. The germline V gene has CDR1 ENHRY and CDR2 SYGVKD. The CDR3 loop reads CAMAGGSDTQYF. The CDR3 DNA is TGTGCCATGGCGGGGGGGTCAGATACGCAGTATTTT.

This chain uses TRBV2 with TRBJ2-2; 12 bases agree with TRBD2. V dropped 4 bases and J dropped 6; count of bases not matched to a gene: 3. The CDR3 has 15 amino acids. Germline V gives CDR1 SNHLY, CDR2 FYNNEI. The CDR3 loop reads CASSASGGAAGELFF. CDR3 in DNA: TGTGCCAGCAGTGCTAGCGGGGGGGCCGCCGGGGAGCTGTTTTTT.

The rearrangement joins TRBV29-1 to TRBJ2-3; 9 nucleotides line up with TRBD2. The ends lost 0 bases at V and 2 bases at J; junction bases unmatched: 3. This CDR3 is built from 15 residues. CDR1 is SQVTM and CDR2 is ANQGSEA in the germline V gene. The CDR3 region is CSVEETSGNTDTQYF. The DNA of the CDR3 is TGCAGCGTTGAAGAGACTAGCGGAAACACAGATACGCAGTATTTT.

The chain combines TRBV19 with TRBJ1-6; the match to TRBD1 covers 7 bases. V lost 2 bases and J lost 3; bases outside the gene matches: 1. CDR1 is LNHDA and CDR2 is SQIVND in the germline V gene (reference sequence). This CDR3 has 15 amino acids. CDR3 in amino acids: CASSIRDSYNSPLHF. The DNA for the CDR3 is TGTGCCAGTAGTATAAGGGACAGCTATAATTCACCCCTCCACTTT. Full variable domain (remainder filled in from reference TRBV19 and TRBJ1-6): DGGITQSPKYLFRKEGQNVTLSCEQNLNHDAMYWYRQDPGQGLRLIYYSQIVNDFQKGDIAEGYSVSREKKESFPLTVTSAQKNPTAFYLCASSIRDSYNSPLHFGNGTRLTVT.

The chain carries TRBV27 and TRBJ1-2, with TRBD1 matching over 11 bases. The V and J ends lost 2 bases and 4 bases, in that order; junction bases with no gene match: 12. Per germline, CDR1 MNHEY and CDR2 SMNVEV (reference sequence). The CDR3 length is 18 residues. The CDR3 region has the DNA TGTGCCAGCAGTTTACTCCGAGGCGGGACAGGGGGGACCTATGGCTACACCTTC. It codes for CASSLLRGGTGGTYGYTF.

V gene TRBV25-1 combines with J gene TRBJ1-6; 8 nucleotides align to TRBD1. The germline V gene encodes CDR1 MGHDK and CDR2 SYGVNS. This CDR3 region has 13 residues. V lost 4 bases to trimming and J lost 10 bases; unmatched junction nucleotides: 3. CDR3 in DNA: TGTGCCAGCAGTGGGCAGGGGGCCTCACCCCTCCACTTT. The encoded protein is CASSGQGASPLHF.

As for this clone: In the same sample, other DNA sequences code for this CDR3. The genes are TRBV6-4 and TRBJ2-3, with TRBD2 identical over 11 bases. V was pared by 0 bases and J by 6 bases, with 2 bases of the junction left unmatched. Germline values: CDR1 MRHNA, CDR2 SNTAGT. The CDR3 is 15 amino acids. The CDR3 is CASSDSSGGADTQYF. The CDR3 nucleotides are TGTGCCAGCAGTGACTCTAGCGGGGGGGCCGATACGCAGTATTTT.

The V gene is TRBV19, the J gene TRBJ1-4; 8 bases match TRBD1. The CDR3 length is 14 residues. Looked up from germline, CDR1 is LNHDA and CDR2 is SQIVND (reference sequence). V dropped 4 bases and J dropped 5; count of bases not matched to a gene: 3. The CDR3, as DNA: TGTGCCAGTAGTACGACAGGGGTAAATGAAAAACTGTTTTTT. Protein sequence: CASSTTGVNEKLFF.

The rearrangement joins TRBV7-2 to TRBJ2-5; D perhaps matches TRBD1 (5 bases). The CDR3 extends over 14 amino acids. Per the germline V gene, CDR1 is SGHTA and CDR2 is FQGNSA. V lost 2 bases and J 6 bases, leaving 13 bases between the germline ends. DNA of the CDR3: TGTGCCAGCAGCTTACTCTCAGGGCCACAGACCCAGTACTTC. Translating it yields CASSLLSGPQTQYF.

V is TRBV30 and J is TRBJ2-7, with 10 bases fitting TRBD2. The CDR3 loop spans 14 amino acids. The J segment lost 9 bases and the V segment lost 2 bases, leaving 10 bases of the junction unmatched. The V gene's germline CDR1 is GTSNPN and CDR2 SVGIG (reference sequence). CDR3 protein: CAWSLAGGLAAQYF. CDR3 nucleotides: TGTGCCTGGAGTTTAGCGGGAGGATTGGCTGCGCAGTACTTC.

J is TRBJ2-5 and V is TRBV2; weak D call: TRBD2 (5 bases). Looked up from germline, CDR1 is SNHLY and CDR2 is FYNNEI. This CDR3 spans 15 amino acids. V lost 6 bases and J 2 bases, leaving 16 bases between the germline ends. The CDR3 protein is CASRPLLERQETQYF. CDR3 in DNA: TGTGCCAGCAGACCCCTACTAGAACGGCAAGAGACCCAGTACTTC.

The chain carries TRBV4-2 and TRBJ2-3; 9 positions agree with TRBD2. This CDR3 comprises 17 residues. With 0 bases clipped from V and 9 bases from J, the junction kept 13 bases outside the gene matches. CDR1 LGHNA and CDR2 YNFKEQ come from the germline V gene. CDR3 bases: TGTGCCAGCAGCCAAGACCGCCACGCGGGGGGGCCTACAACGCAGTATTTT. Residues: CASSQDRHAGGPTTQYF.